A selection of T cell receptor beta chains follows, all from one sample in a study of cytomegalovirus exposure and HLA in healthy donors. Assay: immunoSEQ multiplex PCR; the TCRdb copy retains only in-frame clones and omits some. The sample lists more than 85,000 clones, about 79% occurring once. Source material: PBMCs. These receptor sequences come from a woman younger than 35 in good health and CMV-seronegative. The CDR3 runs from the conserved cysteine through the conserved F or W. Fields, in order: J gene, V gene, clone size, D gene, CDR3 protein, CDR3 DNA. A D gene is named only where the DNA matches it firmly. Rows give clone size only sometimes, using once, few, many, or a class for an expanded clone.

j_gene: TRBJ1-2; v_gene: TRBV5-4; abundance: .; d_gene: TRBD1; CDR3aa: CASSLVGTGGDRDYGYTF; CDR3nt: TGTGCCAGCAGCCTCGTCGGGACAGGGGGCGATCGGGACTATGGCTACACCTTC
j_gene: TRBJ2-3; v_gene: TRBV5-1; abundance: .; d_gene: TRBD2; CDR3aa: CASSLASGTDTQYF; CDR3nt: TGCGCCAGCAGCTTGGCTAGCGGGACAGATACGCAGTATTTT
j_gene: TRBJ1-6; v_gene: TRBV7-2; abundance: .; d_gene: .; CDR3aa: CASSLLRGRANSPLHF; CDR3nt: TGTGCCAGCAGCTTATTAAGGGGCAGGGCCAATTCACCCCTCCACTTT
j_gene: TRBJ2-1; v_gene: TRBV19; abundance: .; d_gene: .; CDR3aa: CASIQDRSLGNAQFF; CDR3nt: TGTGCCAGTATTCAAGACAGATCCTTGGGGAATGCGCAGTTCTTC
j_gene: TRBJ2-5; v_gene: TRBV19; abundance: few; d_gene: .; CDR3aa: CASSSIGGGLQETQYF; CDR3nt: TGTGCCAGTAGTAGTATAGGGGGTGGGCTCCAAGAGACCCAGTACTTC
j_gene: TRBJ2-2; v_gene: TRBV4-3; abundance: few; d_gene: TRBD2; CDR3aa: CASSQDLAGEGGELFF; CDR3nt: TGCGCCAGCAGCCAAGACCTAGCGGGAGAAGGCGGGGAGCTGTTTTTT
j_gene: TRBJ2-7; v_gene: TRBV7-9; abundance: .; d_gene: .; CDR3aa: CASSPTEGTQSSYEQYF; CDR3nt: TGTGCCAGCAGCCCAACTGAGGGGACACAGAGCTCCTACGAGCAGTACTTC
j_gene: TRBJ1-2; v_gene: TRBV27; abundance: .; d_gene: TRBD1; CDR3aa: CASSLSRTGSGGYTF; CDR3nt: TGTGCCAGCAGTTTATCCCGGACAGGGTCAGGCGGCTACACCTTC
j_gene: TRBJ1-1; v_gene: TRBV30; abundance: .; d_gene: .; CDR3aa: CAWSVRGDTEAFF; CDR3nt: TGTGCCTGGAGTGTACGGGGAGACACTGAAGCTTTCTTT
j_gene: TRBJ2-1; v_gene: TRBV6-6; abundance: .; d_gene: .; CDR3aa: CASTDRLTYNEQFF; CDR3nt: TGTGCCAGCACTGACAGGCTTACCTACAATGAGCAGTTCTTC
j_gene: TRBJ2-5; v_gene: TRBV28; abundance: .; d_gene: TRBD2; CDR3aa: CASSRGEGPQETQYF; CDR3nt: TGTGCCAGCAGCCGCGGGGAGGGACCCCAAGAGACCCAGTACTTC
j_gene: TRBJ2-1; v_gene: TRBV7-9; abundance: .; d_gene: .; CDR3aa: CASSSSRDGHNEQFF; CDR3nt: TGTGCCAGCAGCTCCTCCCGGGATGGGCACAATGAGCAGTTCTTC
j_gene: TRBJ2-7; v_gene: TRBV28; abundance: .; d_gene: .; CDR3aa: CASSIAPQKRPYEQYF; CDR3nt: TGTGCCAGCAGTATAGCCCCCCAGAAGCGTCCCTACGAGCAGTACTTC
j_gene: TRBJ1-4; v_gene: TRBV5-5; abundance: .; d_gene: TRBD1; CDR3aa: CASSPGVGGQNEKLFF; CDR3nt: TGTGCCAGCAGCCCAGGAGTCGGGGGACAGAATGAAAAACTGTTTTTT
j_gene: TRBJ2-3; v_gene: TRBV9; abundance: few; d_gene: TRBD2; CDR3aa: CASSAPSQPRTRVTDTQYF; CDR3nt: TGTGCCAGCAGCGCCCCCTCTCAACCAAGGACTAGAGTAACAGATACGCAGTATTTT
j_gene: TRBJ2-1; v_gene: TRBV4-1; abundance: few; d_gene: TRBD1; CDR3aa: CASSYGQGAGEQFF; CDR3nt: TGCGCCAGCAGTTACGGACAGGGGGCTGGGGAGCAGTTCTTC
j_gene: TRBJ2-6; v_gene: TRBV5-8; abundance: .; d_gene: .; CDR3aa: CASSLLFLGASVLTF; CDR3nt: TGTGCCAGCAGCTTGTTATTTTTGGGGGCCTCGGTCCTGACTTTC
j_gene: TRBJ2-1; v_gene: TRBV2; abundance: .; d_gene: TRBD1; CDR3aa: CASSVLGQTYNEQFF; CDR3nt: TGTGCCAGCAGTGTACTGGGACAGACATACAATGAGCAGTTCTTC
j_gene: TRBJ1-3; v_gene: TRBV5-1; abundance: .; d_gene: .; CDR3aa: CASSLDTSGNTIYF; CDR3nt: TGCGCCAGCAGCCTTGATACTTCTGGAAACACCATATATTTT
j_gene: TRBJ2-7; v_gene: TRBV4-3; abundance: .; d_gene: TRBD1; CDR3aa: CASSQDLRWDRGLSWEQYF; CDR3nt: TGCGCCAGCAGCCAAGATCTAAGGTGGGACAGGGGATTATCTTGGGAGCAGTACTTC
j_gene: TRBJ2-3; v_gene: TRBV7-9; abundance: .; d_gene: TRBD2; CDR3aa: CASSRGLAGGKADTQYF; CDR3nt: TGTGCCAGCAGCAGAGGACTAGCGGGAGGGAAGGCAGATACGCAGTATTTT
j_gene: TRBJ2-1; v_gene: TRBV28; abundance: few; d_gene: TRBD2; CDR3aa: CASSFGGLAGHYEQFF; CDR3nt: TGTGCCAGCAGTTTCGGTGGGCTAGCGGGACACTATGAGCAGTTCTTC
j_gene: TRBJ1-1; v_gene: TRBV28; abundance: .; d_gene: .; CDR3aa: CASRRPREGSTLNTEAFF; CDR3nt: TGTGCCAGCAGAAGACCCCGCGAGGGTTCCACCTTGAACACTGAAGCTTTCTTT
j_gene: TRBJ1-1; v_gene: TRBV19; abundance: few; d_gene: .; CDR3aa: CASSNRDNNTEAFF; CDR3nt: TGTGCCAGTAGTAACCGGGACAACAACACTGAAGCTTTCTTT
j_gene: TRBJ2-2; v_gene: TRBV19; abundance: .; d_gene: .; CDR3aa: CASSHGQGRIADTGELFF; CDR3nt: TGTGCCAGTAGTCACGGTCAGGGTCGTATAGCGGACACCGGGGAGCTGTTTTTT
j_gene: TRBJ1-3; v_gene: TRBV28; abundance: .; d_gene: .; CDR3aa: CASSSDRNTIYF; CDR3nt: TGTGCCAGCTCGAGCGATCGAAACACCATATATTTT
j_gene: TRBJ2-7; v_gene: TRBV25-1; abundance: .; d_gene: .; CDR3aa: CASSELDRSYEQYF; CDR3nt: TGTGCCAGCAGTGAGCTCGACAGGTCCTACGAGCAGTACTTC
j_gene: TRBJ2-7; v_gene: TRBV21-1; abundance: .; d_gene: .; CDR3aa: CASTYPGQAESANAYEQYF; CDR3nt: TGTGCCAGCACCTACCCGGGACAGGCCGAGAGCGCGAACGCCTACGAGCAGTACTTC
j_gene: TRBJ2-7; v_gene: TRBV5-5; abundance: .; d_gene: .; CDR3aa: CASSLVQGTYEQYF; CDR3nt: TGTGCCAGCAGCTTGGTCCAGGGTACCTACGAGCAGTACTTC
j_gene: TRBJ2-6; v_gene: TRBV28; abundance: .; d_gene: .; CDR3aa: CASSFSGIPTSGANVLTF; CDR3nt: TGTGCCAGCAGTTTCTCAGGGATCCCAACCTCTGGGGCCAACGTCCTGACTTTC
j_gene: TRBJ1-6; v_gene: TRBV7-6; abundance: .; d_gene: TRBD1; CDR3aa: CASSLAFETGENSPLHF; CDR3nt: TGTGCCAGCAGCTTAGCTTTCGAGACAGGGGAGAATTCACCCCTCCACTTT
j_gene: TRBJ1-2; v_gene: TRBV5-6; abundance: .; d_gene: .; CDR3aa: CASSHDPGGYGYTF; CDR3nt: TGTGCCAGCAGCCACGACCCCGGCGGCTATGGCTACACCTTC
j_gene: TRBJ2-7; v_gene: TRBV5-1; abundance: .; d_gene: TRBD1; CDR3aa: CASGPGTGGNEQYF; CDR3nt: TGCGCCAGCGGCCCCGGGACAGGGGGAAACGAGCAGTACTTC
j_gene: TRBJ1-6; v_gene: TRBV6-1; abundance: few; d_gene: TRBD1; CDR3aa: CASMTGRDSPLHF; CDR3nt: TGTGCCAGCATGACAGGGCGGGATTCACCCCTCCACTTT
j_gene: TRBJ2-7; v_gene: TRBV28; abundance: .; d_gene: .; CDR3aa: CASNPPRQGGKKQYF; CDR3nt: TGTGCCAGCAACCCCCCCCGGCAGGGAGGTAAAAAGCAGTACTTC
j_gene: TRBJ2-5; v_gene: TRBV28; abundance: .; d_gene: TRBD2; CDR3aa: CASSSAGTSGGASQYF; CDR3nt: TGTGCCAGCAGTTCAGCAGGGACTAGCGGGGGGGCATCCCAGTACTTC
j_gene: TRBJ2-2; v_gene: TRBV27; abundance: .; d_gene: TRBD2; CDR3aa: CASSSGRTGELFF; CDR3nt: TGTGCCAGCAGTTCCGGGAGGACCGGGGAGCTGTTTTTT
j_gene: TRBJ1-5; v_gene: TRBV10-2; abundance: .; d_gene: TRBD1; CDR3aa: CASGQGRINQPQHF; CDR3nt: TGCGCCAGCGGACAGGGGCGTATCAATCAGCCCCAGCATTTT
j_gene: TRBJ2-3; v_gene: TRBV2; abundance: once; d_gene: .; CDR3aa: CASSFYITDTQYF; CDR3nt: TGTGCCAGCAGTTTTTACATCACAGATACGCAGTATTTT
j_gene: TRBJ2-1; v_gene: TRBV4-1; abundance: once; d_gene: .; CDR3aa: CASSQDLELNEQFF; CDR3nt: TGCGCCAGCAGCCAAGATCTAGAATTAAATGAGCAGTTCTTC
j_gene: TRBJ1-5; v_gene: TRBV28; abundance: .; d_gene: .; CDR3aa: CASSLSSWGRNQPQHF; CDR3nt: TGTGCCAGCAGTTTATCGTCTTGGGGGCGCAATCAGCCCCAGCATTTT
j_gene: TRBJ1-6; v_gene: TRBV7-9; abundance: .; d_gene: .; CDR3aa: CASSLTDYNSPLHF; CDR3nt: TGTGCCAGCAGCTTGACAGATTATAATTCACCCCTCCACTTT
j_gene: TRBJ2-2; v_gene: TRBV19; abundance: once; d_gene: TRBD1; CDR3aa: CASTRTGLSGELFF; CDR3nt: TGTGCCAGTACCAGGACAGGGTTATCCGGGGAGCTGTTTTTT
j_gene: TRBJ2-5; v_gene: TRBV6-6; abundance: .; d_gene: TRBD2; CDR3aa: CASSYSLAGGQETQYF; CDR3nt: TGTGCCAGCAGTTACTCCCTAGCGGGGGGTCAGGAGACCCAGTACTTC
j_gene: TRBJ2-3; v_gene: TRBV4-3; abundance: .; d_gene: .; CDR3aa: CASSQDSSIGTDTQYF; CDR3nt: TGCGCCAGCAGCCAAGACTCTAGCATCGGCACAGATACGCAGTATTTT
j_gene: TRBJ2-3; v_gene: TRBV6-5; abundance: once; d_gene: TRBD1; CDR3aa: CASSFGQGSTDTQYF; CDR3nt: TGTGCCAGCAGTTTCGGACAGGGGTCGACAGATACGCAGTATTTT
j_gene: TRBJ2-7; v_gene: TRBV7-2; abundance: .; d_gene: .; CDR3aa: CASSLGKASFGYEQYF; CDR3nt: TGTGCCAGCAGCTTAGGTAAAGCTTCTTTCGGCTACGAGCAGTACTTC
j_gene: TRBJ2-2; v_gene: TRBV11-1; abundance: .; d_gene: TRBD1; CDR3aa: CASSRPGTGPTGELFF; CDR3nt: TGTGCCAGCAGCCGGCCCGGGACAGGGCCCACCGGGGAGCTGTTTTTT
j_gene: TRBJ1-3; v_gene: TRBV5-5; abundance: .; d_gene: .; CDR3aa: CASSLDAQARRDTIYF; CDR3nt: TGTGCCAGCAGCTTGGATGCTCAGGCCAGGCGCGACACCATATATTTT